A selection of T cell receptor beta chains follows, all from one sample in a study of blood T cell repertoires in COVID-19. The repertoire was sequenced with immunoSEQ multiplex PCR; TCRdb's copy has only in-frame clones and lacks some. The sample yields some 250,000 clones, more than 75% seen once. The sequenced material came from peripheral blood. The receptors stem from a woman in her 70s with active or convalescent COVID-19. Each CDR3 is given without its conserved first and last residue. Rows may omit the clone size; those that give it use once, few, many or a size class.

j_call | v_call | clone_size | cdr3_aa
TRBJ1-4 | TRBV10-2 | once | ASSAAGEGGEKLF
TRBJ1-1 | TRBV27 | . | ASSPWTGVNTEAF
TRBJ1-2 | TRBV6-5 | . | ASSYDRSYGYT
TRBJ1-3 | TRBV5-1 | . | ASSSQGINGNTIY
TRBJ1-3 | TRBV3-1/TRBV3-2 | once | ASSPQGLPGTGTGNTIY
TRBJ2-7 | TRBV6-2/TRBV6-3 | . | ASSYGGTVFYEQY
TRBJ2-7 | TRBV4-3 | once | ASSPGRGREQY
TRBJ2-7 | TRBV6-5 | . | ATSRGKSYEQY
TRBJ1-5 | TRBV12-5 | . | ASGWGDRTQH
TRBJ1-1 | TRBV15 | . | ATSARGRNTEAF
TRBJ1-3 | TRBV25-1 | . | ATADRVGGDSGNTIY
TRBJ2-5 | TRBV11-2 | . | ASSRGGEKTQY
TRBJ1-4 | TRBV7-9 | . | ASSYAGDNEKLF
TRBJ1-2 | TRBV5-1 | . | ASSFRWGGDVYGYT
TRBJ2-7 | TRBV4-3 | . | ASSQAGAPQGSSYEQY
TRBJ2-7 | TRBV7-2 | . | ASSLSGGPNYEQY
TRBJ1-2 | TRBV19 | . | ASSIPAGSYT
TRBJ1-6 | TRBV27 | . | ASSSAGQNNSPLH
TRBJ2-3 | TRBV5-1 | once | ASSLDGPRVWTDTQY
TRBJ1-1 | TRBV4-3 | . | ASSQDSRSDTEAF
TRBJ2-4 | TRBV10-3 | . | AISLEGNIQY
TRBJ1-1 | TRBV5-1 | few | ASSPQRAVNTEAF
TRBJ2-5 | TRBV5-1 | once | ASSLELGRGQETQY
TRBJ2-7 | TRBV5-6 | . | ASSLDPRGSYEQY
TRBJ1-1 | TRBV24-1 | . | ATSPPGSTEAF
TRBJ1-2 | TRBV14 | once | ASSQVPGGTGGYT
TRBJ1-5 | TRBV16 | . | ASSHWDRGQPQH
TRBJ1-2 | TRBV27 | . | ASSDLFSTGPYGYT
TRBJ1-1 | TRBV5-6 | . | ASSLIQGWNTEAF